The rows below give T cell receptor beta chains drawn from one sample of a study of cytomegalovirus exposure and HLA in healthy donors. The table came from immunoSEQ multiplex PCR; TCRdb's copy has only in-frame clones and leaves some out. Among just over 150,000 clones, approximately 78% were seen once, and the ten largest hold around 3.1%. Sequencing used PBMCs. The origin of the receptors is a woman aged 40 to 50 in good health and CMV-seronegative. The CDR3 runs from the conserved cysteine through the conserved F or W. Fields, in order: clone size, J gene, V gene, D gene, CDR3 protein, CDR3 DNA. D genes are given only for firm matches. Expanded clones get a size class; other rows say once, few or many, or leave the size out.

>few|TRBJ1-1|TRBV4-1|TRBD1
CASSQEIPGRGPGTEAFF
TGCGCCAGCAGCCAAGAGATCCCAGGCAGGGGGCCGGGAACTGAAGCTTTCTTT
>once|TRBJ1-2|TRBV5-1|-
CASSLSVSYGYTF
TGCGCCAGCAGCTTAAGTGTTAGCTATGGCTACACCTTC
>-|TRBJ1-5|TRBV4-2|-
CASSQAQDNQPQHF
TGTGCCAGCAGCCAAGCACAGGACAATCAGCCCCAGCATTTT
>-|TRBJ1-1|TRBV5-1|TRBD1
CASSSTQGRTEAFF
TGCGCCAGCAGCTCAACACAGGGGAGAACTGAAGCTTTCTTT
>few|TRBJ2-3|TRBV7-8|TRBD2
CASSLRGLAGQSTDTQYF
TGTGCCAGCAGCTTGAGGGGTTTAGCGGGGCAATCGACAGATACGCAGTATTTT
>once|TRBJ2-3|TRBV9|TRBD2
CASSVLAGVGDTQYF
TGTGCCAGCAGCGTTCTAGCGGGGGTGGGAGATACGCAGTATTTT
>once|TRBJ1-1|TRBV29-1|-
CSVGSPKGGDTEAFF
TGCAGCGTTGGATCCCCGAAGGGCGGGGACACTGAAGCTTTCTTT
>-|TRBJ2-5|TRBV19|TRBD2
CASARGRGAPFIKETQYF
TGTGCCAGTGCACGGGGGCGGGGGGCCCCCTTTATTAAGGAGACCCAGTACTTC
>once|TRBJ1-1|TRBV7-3|-
CASSLGPQGPGTEAFF
TGTGCCAGCAGCTTAGGGCCACAGGGCCCCGGGACTGAAGCTTTCTTT
>-|TRBJ1-2|TRBV6-1|-
CASSRSGAETDGYTF
TGTGCCAGCAGTAGATCAGGGGCAGAAACAGATGGCTACACCTTC
>-|TRBJ1-6|TRBV19|-
CASRISSYNSPLHF
TGTGCCAGTAGGATTAGCTCCTATAATTCACCCCTCCACTTT
>-|TRBJ1-2|TRBV4-2|-
CASTDGANYGYTF
TGTGCCAGCACCGACGGAGCTAACTATGGCTACACCTTC
>-|TRBJ2-3|TRBV5-4|TRBD2
CASTPWEGADTQYF
TGTGCCAGCACCCCTTGGGAGGGCGCAGATACGCAGTATTTT
>-|TRBJ1-6|TRBV2|TRBD1
CASTQQGALDNSPLHF
TGTGCCAGCACGCAACAGGGGGCTCTCGATAATTCACCCCTCCACTTT
>-|TRBJ2-7|TRBV18|-
CASSPLVRQFSYEQYF
TGTGCCAGCTCACCACTGGTCAGACAATTTTCCTACGAGCAGTACTTC
>once|TRBJ2-3|TRBV6-6|TRBD2
CASSPWGGTTDTQYF
TGTGCCAGCAGCCCCTGGGGGGGAACCACAGATACGCAGTATTTT
>-|TRBJ2-1|TRBV5-1|TRBD2
CASSLAPLAGSYNEQFF
TGCGCCAGCAGCTTGGCCCCTCTAGCGGGGAGCTACAATGAGCAGTTCTTC
>-|TRBJ1-2|TRBV4-1|TRBD1
CASSAPIRGPGGYTF
TGCGCCAGCAGCGCACCAATTAGGGGGCCCGGTGGCTACACCTTC
>-|TRBJ2-1|TRBV18|-
CASSPTYRDYNEQFF
TGTGCCAGCTCACCCACCTACAGAGACTACAATGAGCAGTTCTTC
>-|TRBJ2-5|TRBV5-6|TRBD2
CASSLRLAGLEETQYF
TGTGCCAGCAGCTTGAGACTAGCGGGGCTTGAAGAGACCCAGTACTTC
>-|TRBJ2-7|TRBV18|TRBD2
CASSPTGGYSYEQYF
TGTGCCAGCTCACCTACGGGGGGATACTCCTACGAGCAGTACTTC
>-|TRBJ2-1|TRBV7-3|-
CASSRTFGLSGDNEQFF
TGTGCCAGCAGCCGCACCTTCGGGCTGAGCGGTGACAATGAGCAGTTCTTC
>few|TRBJ1-5|TRBV4-1|-
CASSQISGQSQHF
TGCGCCAGCAGCCAGATATCAGGGCAATCCCAGCATTTT
>-|TRBJ2-7|TRBV30|-
CAWPGLTGEYF
TGTGCCTGGCCGGGACTTACAGGCGAGTACTTC
>-|TRBJ2-7|TRBV6-1|TRBD2
CASSEVPVAGGRLDEQYF
TGTGCCAGCAGTGAAGTTCCCGTAGCGGGGGGGCGCCTCGACGAGCAGTACTTC
>-|TRBJ2-5|TRBV7-9|TRBD2
CASSLRAGGRGETQYF
TGTGCCAGCAGCCTCAGGGCGGGGGGACGTGGGGAGACCCAGTACTTC
>-|TRBJ2-7|TRBV7-6|-
CASSSAGTEQYF
TGTGCCAGCAGCTCTGCGGGGACCGAGCAGTACTTC
>-|TRBJ2-7|TRBV27|TRBD2
CASSFTIPSGGTYEQYF
TGTGCCAGCAGTTTCACTATACCTAGCGGGGGGACCTACGAGCAGTACTTC
>-|TRBJ2-3|TRBV13|-
CASSPPVTDTQYF
TGTGCCAGCAGCCCTCCGGTCACAGATACGCAGTATTTT
>-|TRBJ1-3|TRBV27|TRBD1
CASSQSRGQGNTIYF
TGTGCCAGCAGTCAATCCAGGGGGCAGGGAAACACCATATATTTT
>-|TRBJ2-6|TRBV28|TRBD1
CASGTGGSGANVLTF
TGTGCCAGCGGAACAGGGGGCTCTGGGGCCAACGTCCTGACTTTC
>-|TRBJ2-3|TRBV7-3|TRBD2
CASSRDGEGKDTQYF
TGTGCCAGCAGCCGGGACGGGGAGGGAAAAGATACGCAGTATTTT